The text below deals with one T cell receptor beta chain. Possible read error: a much larger clone is one base away. The sample originates from a study of blood T cells in healthy people across ages. A second PCR of roughly 7 to 11 cycles used a sample-barcoded 5' primer and a J-beta primer mix. Each CDR3 protein gets one entry after TCRdb re-called the 5' RACE reads with MiXCR. Of fewer than 800,000 distinct CDR3 sequences in the sample, 32% were seen once. The germline gives CDR1 LGHDT, CDR2 YNNKEL (reference sequence). The CDR3 is 16 amino acids. The sequenced material came from blood. The source of this sequence is a woman older than 75 in good health. This rearrangement joins TRBV3-1 to TRBJ2-6; D possibly corresponds to TRBD1 (5 bases). CDR3 amino acids: CASSQEGISGASVLTF. The CDR3 DNA reads as TGTGCCAGCAGCCAAGAGGGTATCTCTGGGGCCAGCGTCCTGACTTTC.